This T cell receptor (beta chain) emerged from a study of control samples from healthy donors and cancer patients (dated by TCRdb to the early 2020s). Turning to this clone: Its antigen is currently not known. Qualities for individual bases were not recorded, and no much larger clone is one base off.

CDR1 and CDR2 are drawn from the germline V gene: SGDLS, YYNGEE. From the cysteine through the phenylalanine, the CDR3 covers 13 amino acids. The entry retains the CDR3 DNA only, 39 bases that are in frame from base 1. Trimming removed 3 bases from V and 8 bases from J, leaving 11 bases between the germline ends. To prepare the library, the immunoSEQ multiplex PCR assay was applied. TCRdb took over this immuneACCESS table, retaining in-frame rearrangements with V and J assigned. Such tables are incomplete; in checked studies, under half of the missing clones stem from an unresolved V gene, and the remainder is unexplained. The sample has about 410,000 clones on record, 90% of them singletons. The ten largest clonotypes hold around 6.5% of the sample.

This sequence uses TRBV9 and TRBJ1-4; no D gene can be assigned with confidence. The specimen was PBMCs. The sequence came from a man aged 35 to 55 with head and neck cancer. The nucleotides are TGTGCCAGCAGCGGTGAGCCCAGCGAAAAACTGTTTTTT. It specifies CASSGEPSEKLFF.